Presented here are 20 T cell receptor beta chains from one specimen sequenced in a study of long-term antiretroviral therapy in people with HIV. Running of the v3.0 immunoSEQ assay took place at survey level. Generated by immunoSEQ multiplex PCR, the TCRdb table keeps only in-frame clones and is missing some. Of some 48,000 clones listed, under 90% were seen once; the top ten hold around 3.1%. This specimen was unsorted PBMCs, taken 0.8 years after starting antiretroviral therapy. Receptor source: a woman between 18 and 29 years old with HIV.

V gene TRBV18 combines with J gene TRBJ2-2; a possible D gene is TRBD1 (5 bases). The germline CDR1 and CDR2 sequences are KGHSH and LQKENI. V lost 3 bases and J 6 bases, leaving 17 bases between the germline ends. The CDR3 consists of 16 residues. DNA for the CDR3: TGTGCCAGCTCACCGCCCCTGGGGCAGGGCCCCGGGGAGCTGTTTTTT. Its translation is CASSPPLGQGPGELFF.

This rearrangement joins TRBV27 to TRBJ1-1; 8 bases map to TRBD1. The CDR3 extends over 16 amino acids. The germline gives CDR1 MNHEY, CDR2 SMNVEV (reference sequence). V was clipped by 6 bases and J by 6 bases; unmatched bases: 15. CDR3 amino acids: CASSQGGDRGGSEAFF. In nucleotides, the CDR3 is TGTGCCAGCAGCCAAGGGGGCGACAGGGGTGGGTCTGAAGCTTTCTTT.

The rearrangement joins TRBV28 to TRBJ2-1; 16 nucleotides line up with TRBD2. The V gene's germline CDR1 is MDHEN and CDR2 SYDVKM. With V trimmed by 4 bases and J by 10 bases, 13 bases remained unmatched. This CDR3 has 18 residues. The CDR3 region is CASSSGMGLAGGFREQFF. CDR3 nucleotides: TGTGCCAGCAGTTCCGGAATGGGACTAGCGGGAGGGTTTCGGGAGCAGTTCTTC.

The chain uses TRBV5-4 and TRBJ2-4; no definite D call. The CDR3 loop spans 14 amino acids. V was pared by 4 bases and J by 6 bases, with 14 bases between. Germline CDR1 is SGHNT and CDR2 is YYREEE (reference sequence). CDR3 in DNA: TGTGCCAGCAGCCGGACGGACGTAGGAAACATTCAGTACTTC. Protein product: CASSRTDVGNIQYF.

This clone was detected only a few times. The rearrangement joins TRBV6-4 to TRBJ2-2; 7 nucleotides match TRBD2. The germline CDR1 and CDR2 sequences are MRHNA and SNTAGT. This CDR3 is built from 14 residues. V lost 3 bases to trimming and J lost 4 bases; unmatched junction nucleotides: 2. The CDR3 here is CASSEIAGTGELFF. The CDR3 region has the DNA TGTGCCAGCAGTGAGATAGCGGGCACCGGGGAGCTGTTTTTT.

The chain joins TRBV6-6 to TRBJ2-1; 12 bases match TRBD2. Germline loops: CDR1 MNHNY, CDR2 SVGAGI (reference sequence). V trimming: 5 bases; J trimming: 7 bases; junction bases outside the gene matches: 6. This CDR3 comprises 15 residues. Here the CDR3 reads CASSDPSGRVNEQFF. DNA of the CDR3: TGTGCCAGCAGTGATCCTAGCGGGAGGGTGAATGAGCAGTTCTTC.

V gene TRBV4-3 combines with J gene TRBJ2-7, with TRBD1 identical over 7 bases. Losses at the gene ends were 5 bases for V and 7 bases for J; bases not matched to a gene: 17. The CDR3 spans 16 residues. The germline V gene has CDR1 LGHNA and CDR2 YSLEER. CDR3 region: CASSDDSTGFPREQYF. The CDR3 coding sequence is TGCGCCAGCAGCGACGACTCGACAGGGTTTCCAAGGGAGCAGTACTTC.

The rearrangement joins TRBV19 to TRBJ2-2; D is undetermined. V was trimmed by 0 bases and J by 0 bases, leaving 5 bases between them. The CDR3 spans 15 residues. The germline CDR1 and CDR2 sequences are LNHDA and SQIVND (reference sequence). The DNA for the CDR3 is TGTGCCAGTAGTATAGAGGGAACGAACACCGGGGAGCTGTTTTTT. Its protein is CASSIEGTNTGELFF.

The chain recombines TRBV29-1 with TRBJ2-7; 12 bases map to TRBD2. The CDR3 spans 16 residues. Germline V gene data show CDR1 as SQVTM and CDR2 as ANQGSEA. The trim removed 1 base at V and 1 base at J, leaving 5 bases unmatched. This CDR3 is CSVEVGLAGLSYEQYF. The CDR3 DNA sequence: TGCAGCGTTGAAGTAGGACTAGCGGGACTTTCCTACGAGCAGTACTTC.

This clone was seen a handful of times. The junction and the germline gene differ at one end; a read error may be behind it. The chain carries TRBV6-1 and TRBJ2-5; 8 bases are a match to TRBD1. Germline V gene lookup returns CDR1 MNHNS and CDR2 SASEGT. The length of the CDR3 is 14 residues. CDR3 DNA: TGTGCCAGCACTGAAAGGACAGGGCAAGAGACCCAGTACTTC. It translates to CASTERTGQETQYF.

This chain connects TRBV7-9 to TRBJ2-3; D possibly corresponds to TRBD2 (5 bases). The CDR3 consists of 14 residues. Per the germline V gene, CDR1 is SEHNR and CDR2 is FQNEAQ (reference sequence). V lost 1 base and J 6 bases, leaving 11 bases between the germline ends. CDR3 sequence reads: CASSLEGLGDTQYF. CDR3 nucleotides: TGTGCCAGCAGCTTAGAAGGACTGGGGGATACGCAGTATTTT.

The V gene is TRBV4-3, the J gene TRBJ2-7; D gene unclear. Looked up from germline, CDR1 is LGHNA and CDR2 is YSLEER. V dropped 0 bases and J dropped 9 bases, with 15 bases sitting between them. The CDR3 is 14 residues long. The CDR3 loop reads CASSQDYRSWTQYF. Written as DNA, the CDR3 is TGCGCCAGCAGCCAAGATTACAGATCGTGGACGCAGTACTTC.

The chain joins TRBV7-6 to TRBJ1-1; D ambiguous. Germline V gives CDR1 SGHVS, CDR2 FNYEAQ. Trimming took off 1 base at V and 10 bases at J, with 22 bases between the two ends. The CDR3 extends over 16 amino acids. Here the CDR3 reads CASSLVVGASYEGAFF. CDR3 sequence (DNA): TGTGCCAGCAGCTTAGTAGTAGGCGCTTCTTATGAGGGAGCTTTCTTT.

The rearrangement joins TRBV4-3 to TRBJ2-7; tentatively, D is TRBD1 (6 bases). Germline assignment: CDR1 LGHNA and CDR2 YSLEER. Trimming pared 0 bases from V and 5 bases from J, leaving 14 bases between. There are 15 residues in the CDR3. This CDR3 is CASSQDRAGEDEQYF. The CDR3 coding sequence is TGCGCCAGCAGCCAAGATCGCGCAGGGGAAGACGAGCAGTACTTC.

The rearrangement links TRBV19 to TRBJ2-7; 12 nucleotides match TRBD2. Germline loops: CDR1 LNHDA, CDR2 SQIVND (reference sequence). The CDR3 extends over 15 amino acids. J was trimmed by 4 bases and V by 6 bases; bases with no gene match: 7. The CDR3 DNA reads TGTGCCAGTAGACCGACTAGCGGGAGTCTGTACGAGCAGTACTTC. Translating gives CASRPTSGSLYEQYF.

The J gene is TRBJ2-2, the V gene TRBV2; D remains ambiguous. With 1 base removed from V and 4 bases from J, the gap between germline ends came to 1 base. There are 12 residues in the CDR3. Germline CDR1 SNHLY, CDR2 FYNNEI. The CDR3 DNA is TGTGCCAGCAGTGAAGGCACCGGGGAGCTGTTTTTT. This sequence encodes CASSEGTGELFF.

The chain combines TRBV7-9 with TRBJ2-1; the D gene is possibly TRBD2 (5 bases). Germline CDR1 reads SEHNR; CDR2 reads FQNEAQ (reference sequence). The germline V and J ends were trimmed by 4 bases and 7 bases, with 20 bases remaining between them. The CDR3 runs 16 residues. The CDR3 reads CASSSGVAGVPNEQFF. The CDR3 nucleotides read TGTGCCAGCAGCTCCGGGGTGGCGGGTGTTCCGAATGAGCAGTTCTTC.

This CDR3 is CASAFTQLAANEQFF. The CDR3 region has the DNA TGTGCCAGCGCCTTTACCCAGCTAGCGGCTAATGAGCAGTTCTTC. The chain carries TRBV27 and TRBJ2-1; 7 bases align to TRBD2. This CDR3 comprises 15 residues. Germline V gives CDR1 MNHEY, CDR2 SMNVEV (reference sequence). Trimming at V came to 8 bases and at J to 7 bases, leaving 14 bases not matched to a gene.

This clone has a handful of counts. V usage is TRBV7-9 and J usage is TRBJ1-1; 8 nucleotides line up with TRBD1. CDR3 size: 15 residues. From germline, CDR1 is SEHNR and CDR2 FQNEAQ (reference sequence). The J segment lost 1 base and the V segment lost 5 bases, leaving 6 bases of the junction unmatched. CDR3 in amino acids: CASSQTTGENTEAFF. CDR3 nucleotides: TGTGCCAGCAGCCAGACGACAGGGGAGAACACTGAAGCTTTCTTT.

This chain joins TRBV9 and TRBJ1-5; D remains ambiguous. The CDR3 covers 16 residues. CDR1 is SGDLS and CDR2 is YYNGEE in the germline V gene. The V end was cut by 3 bases, the J end by 0 bases, with 13 bases between. CDR3 sequence (DNA): TGTGCCAGCAGCGCCTCAGGAGTATTTAGCAATCAGCCCCAGCATTTT. It specifies CASSASGVFSNQPQHF.